Listed here are 32 T cell receptor beta chains from one sample, sequenced in a study of blood T cell repertoires in COVID-19. Sequencing was performed with immunoSEQ multiplex PCR; in TCRdb, only in-frame clones are kept and a portion is missing. The sample shows under 100,000 clones, 83% of them seen only once. The sample consisted of peripheral blood. These receptors all stem from a woman between 55 and 75 years old with acute or convalescent COVID-19.

The gene calls are TRBV21-1 and TRBJ2-3; TRBD2 is the table's D call and was not checked against the DNA. TRBV21-1 is annotated as a pseudogene. The CDR3 covers 22 residues. The CDR3 coding sequence is TGTGCCAGCAGCAAACCCGGGATGGCCGGGCGTGGTAGCGGGGGGCCATCAGATACGCAGTATTTT. Protein sequence: CASSKPGMAGRGSGGPSDTQYF.

The chain joins TRBV30 to TRBJ1-2; 8 bases fit TRBD1. Germline V CDR1 and CDR2: GTSNPN, SVGIG (reference sequence). This CDR3 spans 14 amino acids. V was pared by 4 bases and J by 7 bases, with 11 bases of the junction left unmatched. The CDR3 is CAWMLAGTGSGYTF. In DNA, the CDR3 is TGTGCCTGGATGCTAGCGGGGACAGGTAGTGGCTACACCTTC.

This sequence joins TRBV15 and TRBJ1-1; the D gene is possibly TRBD1 (5 bases). Per the germline V gene, CDR1 is LNHNV and CDR2 is YYDKDF (reference sequence). V was shortened by 1 base and J by 3 bases, with 12 bases between the two germline ends. The CDR3 has 15 amino acids. CDR3 DNA: TGTGCCACCAGCAGAGGGGGGGATGGCGACACTGAAGCTTTCTTT. Translating gives CATSRGGDGDTEAFF.

In its sample, this clone was seen a few times. This chain connects TRBV2 to TRBJ2-3; TRBD2 might be the D (5 bases). V lost 3 bases and J 0 bases, leaving 13 bases between the germline ends. The germline gives CDR1 SNHLY, CDR2 FYNNEI. This CDR3 region has 16 residues. For the CDR3, the DNA is TGTGCCAGCAGTGAGTTGGCGGGTACTAGCACAGATACGCAGTATTTT. It translates to CASSELAGTSTDTQYF.

The gene calls are TRBV9 and TRBJ1-1, with D unclear. Germline CDR1 reads SGDLS; CDR2 reads YYNGEE. The CDR3 covers 15 residues. Trimming took off 4 bases at V and 3 bases at J, with 16 bases between the two ends. CDR3 in DNA: TGTGCCAGCAGCAAGGCCCCGCTCGGGGACACTGAAGCTTTCTTT. Translation: CASSKAPLGDTEAFF. The entire variable domain, with the rest obtained from reference TRBV9 and TRBJ1-1, is as follows: DSGVTQTPKHLITATGQRVTLRCSPRSGDLSVYWYQQSLDQGLQFLIQYYNGEERAKGNILERFSAQQFPDLHSELNLSSLELGDSALYFCASSKAPLGDTEAFFGQGTRLTVV.

The chain joins TRBV29-1 to TRBJ1-2, with a possible D match to TRBD1 (6 bases). Between the trimmed V and J ends, which lost 4 bases and 0 bases, there was a span of 12 bases. This CDR3 has 14 amino acids. The germline V gene encodes CDR1 SQVTM and CDR2 ANQGSEA. CDR3 sequence reads: CSVVSQGTNYGYTF. Here the CDR3 DNA reads TGCAGCGTTGTTTCCCAGGGGACTAACTATGGCTACACCTTC.

V gene TRBV9 combines with J gene TRBJ2-1; D may be TRBD2 (5 bases). Per the germline V gene, CDR1 is SGDLS and CDR2 is YYNGEE. CDR3 size: 15 residues. V lost 0 bases and J 4 bases, leaving 11 bases between the germline ends. The chain's CDR3 is CASSVGERRYNEQFF. DNA for the CDR3: TGTGCCAGCAGCGTAGGGGAGCGGCGGTACAATGAGCAGTTCTTC.

This rearrangement joins TRBV12-5 to TRBJ1-1; TRBD1 agrees at 7 bases. CDR3 size: 13 residues. Germline V lookup: CDR1 LGHNT, CDR2 FRNRAP. The V segment lost 0 bases and the J segment 11 bases; nucleotides outside the gene matches: 6. CDR3 DNA sequence: TGTGCTAGTGGTTTGGTACAGGGGATGCTGGCTTTCTTT. Its protein product is CASGLVQGMLAFF.

This sequence joins TRBV25-1 and TRBJ2-2; D is ambiguous. This CDR3 region has 15 residues. Between the trimmed V and J ends, which lost 5 bases and 3 bases, there was a span of 13 bases. Germline V gene sequence: CDR1 MGHDK, CDR2 SYGVNS. CDR3 loop: CASSKLDLDTGELFF. CDR3 DNA: TGTGCCAGCAGTAAGCTAGACCTGGACACCGGGGAGCTGTTTTTT.

The chain combines TRBV30 with TRBJ2-2, with TRBD2 matching 8 bases. CDR3 length: 13 residues. Trimming at V came to 8 bases and at J to 4 bases, leaving 6 bases not matched to a gene. In germline, CDR1 is GTSNPN, CDR2 SVGIG (reference sequence). The CDR3: CAGRAGVTGELFF. Here the CDR3 DNA reads TGTGCCGGTCGAGCGGGAGTCACCGGGGAGCTGTTTTTT.

This chain links TRBV10-3 with TRBJ2-1, with TRBD2 matching over 11 bases. Germline lookup yields CDR1 ENHRY and CDR2 SYGVKD. The junction had 5 bases not matched to a gene; V was cut back by 4 bases and J by 6 bases. CDR3 size: 15 residues. CDR3 in DNA: TGTGCCATCAGTGGTGGTAGCGGGGGGGCCAATGAGCAGTTCTTC. Protein product: CAISGGSGGANEQFF.

The sample holds one count of this clone. The rearrangement uses TRBV9 and TRBJ2-6; D is undetermined. Germline V gene sequence: CDR1 SGDLS, CDR2 YYNGEE. The CDR3 loop spans 16 amino acids. The ends were cut back, 0 bases at V and 0 bases at J, with 7 bases in the middle. CDR3 loop: CASSVDHFSGANVLTF. The CDR3 region has the DNA TGTGCCAGCAGCGTAGATCACTTCTCTGGGGCCAACGTCCTGACTTTC. Full variable domain (outside the CDR3, taken from reference TRBV9 and TRBJ2-6): DSGVTQTPKHLITATGQRVTLRCSPRSGDLSVYWYQQSLDQGLQFLIQYYNGEERAKGNILERFSAQQFPDLHSELNLSSLELGDSALYFCASSVDHFSGANVLTFGAGSRLTVL.

J is TRBJ1-1 and V is TRBV9, with a possible D match to TRBD1 (6 bases). The CDR3 has 14 residues. Germline V CDR1 and CDR2: SGDLS, YYNGEE. Deletions cut 3 bases from V and 1 base from J, with 10 bases between. The CDR3 spells CASSGGHSNTEAFF. CDR3 DNA sequence: TGTGCCAGCAGCGGGGGACACTCGAACACTGAAGCTTTCTTT.

This rearrangement joins TRBV25-1 to TRBJ1-2; TRBD1 matches 11 bases. J was trimmed by 0 bases and V by 8 bases; bases with no gene match: 8. Germline-derived CDR1 and CDR2 are MGHDK and SYGVNS. The CDR3 runs 16 residues. DNA of the CDR3: TGTGCCAGCCGCTGGACAGGGGGCCTATCTAACTATGGCTACACCTTC. Translation: CASRWTGGLSNYGYTF.

The chain uses TRBV7-3 and TRBJ1-6; a weak D match, TRBD1 (5 bases). The CDR3 length is 13 residues. The V end lost 4 bases, the J end lost 7 bases, and 8 bases lay between the germline ends. Per germline, CDR1 SGHTA and CDR2 FQGTGA. This chain's CDR3 is CASSWGDNSPLHF. The CDR3 nucleotides read TGTGCCAGCAGCTGGGGGGACAATTCACCCCTCCACTTT.

The gene calls are TRBV7-9 and TRBJ2-1; D may be TRBD1 (6 bases). Per the germline V gene, CDR1 is SEHNR and CDR2 is FQNEAQ (reference sequence). V was trimmed by 7 bases and J by 4 bases, leaving 11 bases between them. The CDR3 is 13 amino acids. The CDR3, as DNA: TGTGCCAGCAACCAAGGGGGTTACAATGAGCAGTTCTTC. Translating it yields CASNQGGYNEQFF.

The J gene is TRBJ1-4, the V gene TRBV5-4; the D is unclear. CDR1 and CDR2 from the germline V gene are SGHNT and YYREEE (reference sequence). This CDR3 has 15 residues. V gave up 7 bases and J gave up 3 bases, with 16 bases separating them. CDR3 sequence reads: CASSNVSGSNEKLFF. In DNA, the CDR3 is TGTGCCAGCTCCAATGTTAGCGGGTCTAATGAAAAACTGTTTTTT.

The gene calls are TRBV5-4 and TRBJ2-2; 13 nucleotides agree with TRBD2. The germline gives CDR1 SGHNT, CDR2 YYREEE (reference sequence). This CDR3 has 19 residues. Unmatched junction bases numbered 6, after V lost 0 bases and J lost 1 base. DNA for the CDR3: TGTGCCAGCAGCTTGGGAGGACTAGCGGGGGTCCGGAACACCGGGGAGCTGTTTTTT. It codes for CASSLGGLAGVRNTGELFF.

The chain combines TRBV6-5 with TRBJ1-1; D is unclear. CDR1 is MNHEY and CDR2 is SVGAGI in the germline V gene. V was trimmed by 10 bases and J by 3 bases, leaving 9 bases between them. The CDR3 is made up of 11 amino acids. CDR3 residues: CATGLDTEAFF. DNA for the CDR3: TGTGCCACGGGTCTAGACACTGAAGCTTTCTTT.

V is TRBV7-9 and J is TRBJ2-7; D possibly corresponds to TRBD1 (8 bases). The germline gives CDR1 SEHNR, CDR2 FQNEAQ (reference sequence). The CDR3 is 15 amino acids. Trimming shortened V by 1 base and J by 5 bases, and 15 bases separated the two germline ends. This chain's CDR3 is CASSLGGGQVDEQYF. CDR3 coding DNA: TGTGCCAGCAGCTTAGGGGGGGGACAGGTGGACGAGCAGTACTTC.

This rearrangement joins TRBV11-3 to TRBJ1-3, with a possible D match to TRBD1 (5 bases). Germline values: CDR1 SGHNT, CDR2 YENEEA. This CDR3 spans 19 amino acids. V dropped 4 bases and J dropped 0 bases, with 22 bases sitting between them. The CDR3 sequence is CASSSHPLGGSISGNTIYF. The CDR3 nucleotides are TGTGCCAGCAGCTCGCACCCCTTGGGGGGATCAATCTCTGGAAACACCATATATTTT.

The V gene is TRBV19, the J gene TRBJ2-1; 9 bases line up with TRBD2. The germline V gene has CDR1 LNHDA and CDR2 SQIVND (reference sequence). The CDR3 length is 16 residues. Trimming cost V 5 bases and J 4 bases; bases outside gene matches: 9. This CDR3 reads CASSWGSSGAYNEQFF. In DNA, the CDR3 is TGTGCCAGTAGTTGGGGGTCTAGCGGGGCTTACAATGAGCAGTTCTTC. The full variable domain, completed using reference TRBV19 and TRBJ2-1, is DGGITQSPKYLFRKEGQNVTLSCEQNLNHDAMYWYRQDPGQGLRLIYYSQIVNDFQKGDIAEGYSVSREKKESFPLTVTSAQKNPTAFYLCASSWGSSGAYNEQFFGPGTRLTVL.

The V call is TRBV11-1, the J call TRBJ1-1; D is ambiguous. The germline V gene encodes CDR1 SGHAT and CDR2 FQDESV (reference sequence). There are 11 residues in the CDR3. Trimming cost V 5 bases and J 3 bases, with 4 bases left between them. The CDR3, as DNA: TGTGCCAGCAGCCCCTACACTGAAGCTTTCTTT. Its protein is CASSPYTEAFF.

The chain combines TRBV6-5 with TRBJ2-1; D is unclear. CDR1 MNHEY and CDR2 SVGAGI come from the germline V gene. The V gene lost 4 bases and the J gene lost 8 bases, with 15 bases spanning the gap. The CDR3 covers 14 residues. The CDR3 coding sequence is TGTGCCAGCAGTTCCCTAGTCCCCTCGCATGAGCAGTTCTTC. Protein product: CASSSLVPSHEQFF.

As concerns this clone: A read error may produce the germline difference seen at one junction end. V gene TRBV7-2 combines with J gene TRBJ1-3; D gene unclear. Germline V CDR1 and CDR2: SGHTA, FQGNSA. The CDR3 spans 16 residues. The CDR3 DNA is TGTGCCAGCAGCTTAGATCCTCCAGACTCTGGAAACACTATATATTTT. It specifies CASSLDPPDSGNTIYF.

The sample holds a few counts of this clone. This chain links TRBV11-2 with TRBJ2-2, with 13 positions matching TRBD2. The V gene's germline CDR1 is SGHAT and CDR2 FQNNGV. The V and J ends lost 7 bases and 4 bases, in that order; junction bases with no gene match: 6. The CDR3 has 16 residues. The CDR3 coding sequence is TGTGCCAGCATCCTGGGACTAGCGGGATCCACCGGGGAGCTGTTTTTT. Residues: CASILGLAGSTGELFF. The variable domain in full, completed from reference TRBV11-2 and TRBJ2-2, reads EAGVAQSPRYKIIEKRQSVAFWCNPISGHATLYWYQQILGQGPKLLIQFQNNGVVDDSQLPKDRFSAERLKGVDSTLKIQPAKLEDSAVYLCASILGLAGSTGELFFGEGSRLTVL.

The chain uses TRBV3-1 (or the pseudogene TRBV3-2) and TRBJ1-5; D perhaps matches TRBD1 (5 bases). Germline loops: CDR1 LGHDT, CDR2 YNNKEL (reference sequence). The germline V and J ends were trimmed by 4 bases and 2 bases, with 12 bases remaining between them. This CDR3 has 15 amino acids. The CDR3 is CASSPTPQGNQPQHF. CDR3 in DNA: TGTGCCAGCAGCCCAACCCCACAGGGCAATCAGCCCCAGCATTTT.

The chain is built from TRBV18 and TRBJ1-2, with TRBD1 identical over 11 bases. V gave up 0 bases and J gave up 5 bases; unmatched junction bases: 5. This CDR3 is built from 16 residues. Germline V gives CDR1 KGHSH, CDR2 LQKENI. This CDR3 is CASSPPWTGGGYGYTF. CDR3 DNA: TGTGCCAGCTCACCACCATGGACAGGGGGCGGGTATGGCTACACCTTC.

Of note for this clone: At one boundary the junction diverges from the germline segment, which might be a read error. The chain combines TRBV7-7 with TRBJ1-1; tentative D call: TRBD1 (5 bases). The germline CDR1 and CDR2 sequences are SSHAT and FNYEAQ (reference sequence). The CDR3 extends over 13 amino acids. In DNA form, the CDR3 reads TGTGCTAGCAGCTTAGCACCCTGGACAAAAGCTTTCTTT. Protein sequence: CASSLAPWTKAFF.

V and J are TRBV20-1 and TRBJ1-2; D gene unclear. CDR3 length equals 10 residues. Trimming removed 4 bases from V and 4 bases from J, with 4 bases in between. The germline V gene encodes CDR1 DFQATT and CDR2 SNEGSKA (reference sequence). DNA for the CDR3: TGCAGTGCTATCAGCTATGGCTACACCTTC. This codes for CSAISYGYTF.

This clone appeared a few times. V gene TRBV3-1 (or the pseudogene TRBV3-2) combines with J gene TRBJ1-2, with unresolved D. Germline V gives CDR1 LGHDT, CDR2 YNNKEL (reference sequence). The CDR3 is 15 residues long. Between the trimmed V and J ends, which lost 5 bases and 4 bases, there was a span of 17 bases. The CDR3 nucleotides are TGTGCCAGCAGCTACTCCGTACTGGGCACCTATGGCTACACCTTC. It yields the protein CASSYSVLGTYGYTF.

The chain combines TRBV5-1 with TRBJ2-7; tentative D call: TRBD1 (5 bases). CDR1 is SGHRS and CDR2 is YFSETQ in the germline V gene. The CDR3 is 13 amino acids. The germline V and J ends were trimmed by 0 bases and 6 bases, with 10 bases remaining between them. CDR3 protein: CASSLGQPFEQYF. Written as DNA, the CDR3 is TGCGCCAGCAGCTTGGGACAGCCGTTCGAGCAGTACTTC.